Here is one T cell receptor beta chain with its context. Its specificity is unknown. At one boundary the junction diverges from the germline segment, which might be a read error. Data came from immunoSEQ multiplex PCR; TCRdb stores just in-frame clones and leaves some out. Of over 40,000 clones in the sample, 65% to 85% are singletons; the top ten hold 15% to 20%. The data originate from a study of T cells in localized non-small cell lung cancer. In germline, CDR1 is MNHEY, CDR2 SVGAGI. CDR3 length: 15 amino acids. The study's findings and limits: Adjacent uninvolved lung had the highest clonality, suggesting focused antigen responses. Sequencing covered just one tumor region, so heterogeneity cannot be ruled out. Adjacent lung tissue had a median approximately 61 of the top 100 clones found in the tumor.

This receptor was taken from a man aged 40 to 70 with stage III lung adenocarcinoma. The chain combines TRBV6-5 with TRBJ1-1; 9 positions match TRBD1. The source material was peripheral blood mononuclear cells, sampled before any cancer treatment. In DNA form, the CDR3 reads TGTGCCAGCAGTGTCCTCGGACAGGGGAACGCTGAAGCTTTCTTT. This codes for CASSVLGQGNAEAFF.